These 20 T cell receptor beta chains share one sample of origin, sequenced in a study of beta chain features in type 1 diabetes. Study observations and caveats: TCRB CDR3s were moderately but significantly shorter in Type 1 diabetes patients in all four CD4+ subsets.

Of the isolated RNA, all was reverse transcribed, and so the sequenced material was expressed TCRB transcripts. Generated by immunoSEQ multiplex PCR, the TCRdb table keeps only in-frame clones and is missing some. This sample has some 160,000 clones; approximately 9.1% occur once, and the top ten carry 0.7%. These receptors lack a known antigen. The sample taken for sequencing was central memory CD4+ T cells from blood. These receptors all stem from a woman in her 30s with type 1 diabetes.

This clone was picked up a small number of times. V gene TRBV10-3 combines with J gene TRBJ2-7; 10 bases are a match to TRBD1. Losses at the gene ends were 5 bases for V and 3 bases for J; bases not matched to a gene: 4. The CDR3 has 14 amino acids. CDR1 is ENHRY and CDR2 is SYGVKD in the germline V gene. For the CDR3, the DNA is TGTGCCATCAGTATGGGACAGGGGAACTACGAGCAGTACTTC. This codes for CAISMGQGNYEQYF.

The V gene is TRBV9, the J gene TRBJ2-3, with a tentative D call TRBD1 (6 bases). The CDR3 sequence is 16 residues long. CDR1 is SGDLS, CDR2 YYNGEE, per germline. Trimming pared 2 bases from V and 6 bases from J, leaving 19 bases between. The CDR3 spells CASSVDSQGYTDTQYF. The CDR3 DNA follows: TGTGCCAGCAGCGTCGACTCACAGGGATACACGGATACGCAGTATTTT.

The V and J genes are TRBV6-4 and TRBJ2-1; D gene uncertain. Germline V gives CDR1 MRHNA, CDR2 SNTAGT. The CDR3 length is 14 residues. V dropped 0 bases and J dropped 5 bases, with 8 bases sitting between them. CDR3 nucleotides: TGTGCCAGCAGTGACTCAACGAGTAACAATGAGCAGTTCTTC. It specifies CASSDSTSNNEQFF.

The J gene is TRBJ2-1, the V gene TRBV6-1, with 9 bases that match TRBD2. V shed 4 bases, J shed 6 bases, and the junction held 4 bases outside the gene matches. Germline V gene lookup returns CDR1 MNHNS and CDR2 SASEGT. The CDR3 totals 14 residues. The CDR3 DNA reads TGTGCCAGCAGTGCCGCGGGAGGGCCCAATGAGCAGTTCTTC. It codes for CASSAAGGPNEQFF.

This rearrangement joins TRBV5-6 to TRBJ2-2; TRBD2 is a possible D gene (6 bases). CDR1 and CDR2 from the germline V gene are SGHDT and YYEEEE. The CDR3 consists of 16 residues. V dropped 1 base and J dropped 4 bases, with 14 bases sitting between them. CDR3 region: CASSLRYGSGTGELFF. CDR3 in DNA: TGTGCCAGCAGCTTGAGATACGGGAGTGGCACCGGGGAGCTGTTTTTT.

This clone was counted between two and nine times. V usage is TRBV5-1 and J usage is TRBJ2-5; the match to TRBD2 covers 14 bases. The V and J ends lost 5 bases and 6 bases, in that order; junction bases with no gene match: 6. The CDR3 is 15 amino acids. Germline CDR1 is SGHRS and CDR2 is YFSETQ. The DNA of the CDR3 is TGCGCCAGCAGAGGGACTAGCGGGAGTTCAAAGACCCAGTACTTC. This sequence encodes CASRGTSGSSKTQYF.

The genes are TRBV30 and TRBJ1-5; D gene unclear. V was trimmed by 2 bases and J by 5 bases, leaving 7 bases between them. CDR1 GTSNPN and CDR2 SVGIG come from the germline V gene (reference sequence). The CDR3 loop spans 12 amino acids. The DNA of the CDR3 is TGTGCCTGGAGTTCGGGGTATCAGCCCCAGCATTTT. This sequence encodes CAWSSGYQPQHF.

This clone was recorded a few times. The CDR3 reads CASSETSGAEQFF. The CDR3 DNA reads as TGTGCCAGCTCAGAGACTAGCGGGGCTGAGCAGTTCTTC. The chain recombines TRBV18 with TRBJ2-1, with TRBD2 identical over 11 bases. The V segment lost 5 bases and the J segment 9 bases; nucleotides outside the gene matches: 3. Per germline, CDR1 KGHSH and CDR2 LQKENI. This CDR3 contains 13 residues.

This clone appeared a few times. The chain uses TRBV5-1 and TRBJ2-2, with D tentatively TRBD2 (5 bases). The V end was cut by 3 bases, the J end by 2 bases, with 5 bases between. The CDR3 covers 13 residues. Germline V gives CDR1 SGHRS, CDR2 YFSETQ. The CDR3 reads CASSSGNTGELFF. The CDR3 DNA reads as TGCGCCAGCAGCTCGGGAAACACCGGGGAGCTGTTTTTT.

This clone has a handful of counts. The chain links TRBV2 to TRBJ2-2, with a tentative D call TRBD2 (5 bases). Per the germline V gene, CDR1 is SNHLY and CDR2 is FYNNEI. The CDR3 is 14 amino acids. V gave up 7 bases and J gave up 2 bases, with 11 bases separating them. For the CDR3, the DNA is TGTGCCAGCAAGCAGGACTTTAACACCGGGGAGCTGTTTTTT. This encodes CASKQDFNTGELFF.

The chain is built from TRBV19 and TRBJ2-5; 7 bases fit TRBD1. This CDR3 is built from 15 residues. Germline CDR1 LNHDA, CDR2 SQIVND (reference sequence). V gave up 4 bases and J gave up 1 base; unmatched junction bases: 6. The DNA for the CDR3 is TGTGCCAGTAGTACTCTGGGACAGTCCCAAGAGACCCAGTACTTC. Translating gives CASSTLGQSQETQYF.

CDR3: CASTTTGGLQYF. CDR3 bases: TGTGCCAGCACCACCACAGGGGGCCTTCAGTACTTC. The chain is built from TRBV2 and TRBJ2-4, with 9 bases lining up with TRBD1. Germline CDR1 SNHLY, CDR2 FYNNEI. CDR3 length: 12 residues. The trim removed 7 bases at V and 11 bases at J, leaving 6 bases unmatched.

This clone was recorded a few times. The rearrangement links TRBV7-8 to TRBJ2-5, with TRBD1 identical over 8 bases. Germline values: CDR1 SGHVS, CDR2 FQNEAQ. Germline trimming cut 4 bases from V and 3 bases from J; bases unmatched to any gene: 7. The CDR3 extends over 15 amino acids. CDR3 coding DNA: TGTGCCAGCAGCTCGACACTGGGACAGGAAGAGACCCAGTACTTC. Translated, it gives CASSSTLGQEETQYF.

The rearrangement uses TRBV7-3 and TRBJ2-1; D uncertain. The CDR3 is 17 residues long. The germline gives CDR1 SGHTA, CDR2 FQGTGA. The V end was cut by 5 bases, the J end by 1 base, with 18 bases between. This chain's CDR3 is CASSPNSRGRSYNEQFF. The CDR3 nucleotides are TGTGCCAGCAGCCCAAACTCTCGAGGTCGATCCTACAATGAGCAGTTCTTC.

This chain links TRBV29-1 with TRBJ2-1; 8 nucleotides line up with TRBD1. V shed 2 bases, J shed 9 bases, and the junction held 6 bases outside the gene matches. There are 13 residues in the CDR3. Per the germline V gene, CDR1 is SQVTM and CDR2 is ANQGSEA. The CDR3 is CSVETDRETEQFF. The CDR3 DNA is TGCAGCGTTGAAACGGACAGGGAGACTGAGCAGTTCTTC.

This chain links TRBV4-2 with TRBJ2-7; TRBD2 might be the D (5 bases). The CDR3 consists of 17 residues. The germline CDR1 and CDR2 sequences are LGHNA and YNFKEQ. With 2 bases removed from V and 6 bases from J, the gap between germline ends came to 23 bases. DNA of the CDR3: TGTGCCAGCAGCCAATCCCCTAGCCAGACCTCACCTGGCGAGCAGTACTTC. Its translation: CASSQSPSQTSPGEQYF.

This clone has a handful of counts. This chain connects TRBV7-9 to TRBJ1-5; TRBD1 is a possible D gene (6 bases). CDR1 and CDR2 from the germline V gene are SEHNR and FQNEAQ (reference sequence). Trimming took off 4 bases at V and 1 base at J, with 11 bases between the two ends. This CDR3 contains 15 residues. This CDR3 is CASSSYRDSNQPQHF. CDR3 bases: TGTGCCAGCAGCTCGTACAGGGACAGCAATCAGCCCCAGCATTTT.

The chain links TRBV18 to TRBJ2-7; 7 nucleotides match TRBD1. The CDR3 is 14 residues long. CDR1 KGHSH and CDR2 LQKENI come from the germline V gene. The J segment lost 4 bases and the V segment lost 6 bases, leaving 9 bases of the junction unmatched. CDR3 sequence (DNA): TGTGCCAGCTCCCCGAACAAGGGGGCTTACGAGCAGTACTTC. This codes for CASSPNKGAYEQYF.

The V and J genes are TRBV27 and TRBJ1-2, with 8 bases aligning to TRBD1. The CDR3 sequence is 14 residues long. CDR1 MNHEY and CDR2 SMNVEV come from the germline V gene (reference sequence). V lost 3 bases to trimming and J lost 4 bases; unmatched junction nucleotides: 4. The CDR3 loop is CASSFQGAGYGYTF. The CDR3 nucleotides read TGTGCCAGCAGTTTTCAGGGGGCGGGCTATGGCTACACCTTC.

This clone has at least ten counts. V is TRBV7-9 and J is TRBJ2-1; D might be TRBD1 (5 bases). Deletions cut 5 bases from V and 7 bases from J, with 18 bases between. This CDR3 is built from 15 residues. CDR1 and CDR2 (germline): SEHNR, FQNEAQ (reference sequence). The CDR3 protein is CASSPWAGPLNEQFF. The CDR3 bases are TGTGCCAGCAGCCCCTGGGCAGGGCCGTTAAATGAGCAGTTCTTC.